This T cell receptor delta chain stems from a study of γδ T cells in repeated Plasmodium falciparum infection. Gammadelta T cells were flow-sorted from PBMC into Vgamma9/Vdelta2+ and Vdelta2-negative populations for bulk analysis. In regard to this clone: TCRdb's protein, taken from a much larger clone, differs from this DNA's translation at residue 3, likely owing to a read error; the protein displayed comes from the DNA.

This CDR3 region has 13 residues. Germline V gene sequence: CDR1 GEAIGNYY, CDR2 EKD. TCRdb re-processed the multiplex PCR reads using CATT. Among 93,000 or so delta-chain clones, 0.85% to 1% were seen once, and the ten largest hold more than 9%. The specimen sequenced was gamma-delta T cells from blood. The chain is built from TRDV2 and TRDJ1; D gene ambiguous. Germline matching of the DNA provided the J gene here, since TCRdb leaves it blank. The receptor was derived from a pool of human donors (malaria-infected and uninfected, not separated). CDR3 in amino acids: CASDVRRVPELIF. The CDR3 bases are TGTGCCAGTGACGTCCGACGGGTCCCCGAACTCATCTTT.